What follows is one T cell receptor (beta chain) and its context. This specimen belongs to a study of blood T cell repertoires in COVID-19. Background on the study: The United States, Italy and Spain were the sources of the acute and convalescent COVID-19 samples.

Some clones are missing from TCRdb's copy, which holds only in-frame ones; the method was immunoSEQ multiplex PCR. This sample has nearly 350,000 clones, with roughly 87% found just once. The trim removed 4 bases at V and 4 bases at J, leaving 7 bases unmatched. The CDR3 spans 15 residues. The germline V gene has CDR1 SGHTS and CDR2 YDEGEE. The gene calls are TRBV5-8 and TRBJ2-3, with 9 bases matching TRBD1. Sequencing input: PBMCs or T cells enriched from blood (not recorded which). The origin of this receptor is a woman younger than 45 who had recovered from COVID-19. CDR3 sequence (DNA): TGTGCCAGCAGCCCTCAAACAGGGGGCTCAGATACGCAGTATTTT. This codes for CASSPQTGGSDTQYF.